A single T cell receptor beta chain is shown here with its context. There is no known antigen for this receptor. No qualities accompany the bases; no much larger clone lies one base away. After around 10 days of culture, CD4+ T cells were isolated with the EasySep CD4+ T cell isolation kit. The absence of prior SARS-CoV-2 infection in healthy vaccine recipients was confirmed by negative nucleocapsid antibodies before and after vaccination. On days 3 and 7, half of the culture medium was replaced with fresh IL-2-containing medium. Unless otherwise noted, each peptide stimulation condition was cultured in triplicate wells. PBMC were separated from whole blood using Ficoll-Paque Plus gradient centrifugation and were then either cryopreserved at -140C or used fresh. Genomic DNA was extracted from cultured CD4+ T cells with the QIAamp micro DNA kit. The junction carries 10 bases between V and J, which are trimmed by 2 bases and 2 bases respectively. Taken from cysteine to phenylalanine, the CDR3 has 15 residues. Here the CDR3 DNA is all that survives: 45 bases in frame from base 1. The germline V gene supplies CDR1 KGHSH and CDR2 LQKENI.

Libraries were constructed by the immunoSEQ multiplex PCR assay. TCR beta CDR3 sequencing was performed on DNA from the cultured, isolated CD4+ T cells. In the original analysis: Non-productive TCR sequences were discarded, and reads were trimmed to the CDR3 region, with only CDR3s of 7 or more amino acids retained. The MANAFEST web app was used to pick out antigen-specific clonotypes by comparing their expansion in peptide wells with that in reference cultures. To count as positive, a clone had to show expansion at FDR<0.05 compared with the reference and with all other wells, an odds ratio above 5, and a frequency above 0.1% in two replicate wells. A clonotype was called cross-reactive if it was significantly expanded both in SARS-CoV-2 spike wells and in at least one common cold coronavirus spike condition. CDR3 similarity was assessed by Levenshtein distance with the stringdist R package, and unrooted trees were built with ape in R 3.6.1. As stored in TCRdb, this immuneACCESS dataset retains in-frame rearrangements with V and J assigned. A fraction of the clones does not appear; measured against another copy, unresolved V genes explain less than half of the discrepancy, and the remainder lacks a known reason. Clonal size and the V and J genes are those of that table, whereas D and trimming came from the DNA. The table for this sample lists about 38,000 clones; about 81% of them were counted only once. Just under 3% of the sample is in the top ten clones.

This sample was taken from a study of vaccination effects on CD4 cells after COVID-19 (dated by TCRdb to the early 2020s). For the study in its entirety: To identify antigen-specific CD4+ T cell clonotypes by their expansion, the ViraFEST assay first stimulated PBMC with viral peptide pools and then applied TCR sequencing. In both COVID-19 convalescent patients and infection-naive vaccine recipients, the study compared SARS-CoV-2 spike-specific CD4+ TCR repertoires from before mRNA vaccination with those from after it. Cultures from other donors in the study were sequenced with the Oncomine TCR Beta short-read assay on an Illumina iSeq 100. Participants received two doses of either the BNT162b2 or the mRNA-1273 mRNA SARS-CoV-2 vaccine. Approximately 2.1 million PBMC per well were cultured in IMDM with around 5% human AB serum, about 9.4 IU/ml IL-2 and gentamicin, plus 10 ug/ml peptides. A total of 10 COVID-19 convalescent patients and 4 SARS-CoV-2-naive healthy vaccine recipients were included in the full study.

Overall results and qualifications from the work: Marked clonal contraction was observed in both infection-induced and vaccine-induced clones at late post-vaccination timepoints, consistent with waning T cell responses. Limitations of the study were the small number of convalescent patients and the absence of early post-infection timepoints. Among healthy vaccine recipients, nearly all vaccine-induced clones were SARS-CoV-2 mono-reactive, and just 1 of 255 was cross-reactive with common cold coronaviruses.

This clonotype originated in a human donor who received a COVID-19 vaccine. The specimen comprised CD4+ T cells from PBMCs cultured without peptide, sampled before COVID-19 vaccination. The rearrangement combines TRBV18 with TRBJ2-1; the D gene is possibly TRBD1, with 5 bases matching. At the DNA level, the sequence is TGTGCCAGCTCACCAGGGGCCGTCACCTACAATGAGCAGTTCTTC. This sequence encodes CASSPGAVTYNEQFF.